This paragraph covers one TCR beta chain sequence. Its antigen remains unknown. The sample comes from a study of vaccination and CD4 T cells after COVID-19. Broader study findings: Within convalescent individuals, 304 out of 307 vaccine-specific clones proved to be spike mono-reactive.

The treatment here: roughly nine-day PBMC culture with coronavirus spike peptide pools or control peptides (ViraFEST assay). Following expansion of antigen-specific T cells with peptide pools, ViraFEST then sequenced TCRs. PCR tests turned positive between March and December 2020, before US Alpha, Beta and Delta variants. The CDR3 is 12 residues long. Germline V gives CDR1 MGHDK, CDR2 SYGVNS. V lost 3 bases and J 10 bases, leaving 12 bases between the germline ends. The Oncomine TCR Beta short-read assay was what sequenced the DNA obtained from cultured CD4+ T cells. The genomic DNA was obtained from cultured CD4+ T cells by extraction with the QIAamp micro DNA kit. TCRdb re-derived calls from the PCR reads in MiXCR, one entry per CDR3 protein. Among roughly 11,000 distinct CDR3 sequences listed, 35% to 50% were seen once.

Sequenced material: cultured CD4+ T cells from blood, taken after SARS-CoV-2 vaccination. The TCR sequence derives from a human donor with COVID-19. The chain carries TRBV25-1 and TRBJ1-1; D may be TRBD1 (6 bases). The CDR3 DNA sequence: TGTGCCAGCAGTGATCCCACAGGGTCAGCTTTCTTT. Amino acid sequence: CASSDPTGSAFF.